This passage covers 21 T cell receptor beta chains from one sample sequenced in a study of blood T cell repertoires in COVID-19. Data came from immunoSEQ multiplex PCR; TCRdb stores just in-frame clones and leaves some out. Altogether under 300,000 clones are present, roughly nine tenths being singletons, with the ten largest covering about 1.7%. Sequences were obtained from PBMCs or T cells enriched from blood (not recorded which). These receptors all come from a woman aged 40-49 years who had recovered from COVID-19.

The chain has TRBV19 and TRBJ2-5; 7 bases line up with TRBD2. CDR3 length equals 15 residues. After removal of 2 bases from V and 3 bases from J, the junction contained 6 bases not matched to a gene. Germline lookup yields CDR1 LNHDA and CDR2 SQIVND (reference sequence). CDR3 region: CASSISGTKKETQYF. CDR3 coding DNA: TGTGCCAGTAGTATAAGCGGGACTAAGAAAGAGACCCAGTACTTC.

This clone was recorded a few times. The chain couples TRBV2 to TRBJ2-7; maybe TRBD2 (6 bases). Germline V gives CDR1 SNHLY, CDR2 FYNNEI. CDR3 length: 13 amino acids. V was clipped by 7 bases and J by 3 bases, with 13 bases between them. The CDR3 loop reads CASNLRDFYEQYF. The CDR3, as DNA: TGTGCCAGCAACTTGAGGGACTTCTACGAGCAGTACTTC.

CDR3 sequence reads: CASSRQVQETQYF. The CDR3 DNA reads TGCGCCAGCAGCAGACAGGTCCAAGAGACCCAGTACTTC. The rearrangement uses TRBV4-3 and TRBJ2-5, with D possibly being TRBD1 (6 bases). Trimming cost V 5 bases and J 1 base, with 8 bases left between them. The CDR3 is made up of 13 amino acids. Germline CDR1 LGHNA, CDR2 YSLEER.

The chain links TRBV5-1 to TRBJ2-7, with D maybe TRBD1 (6 bases). The CDR3 is 14 residues long. The germline gives CDR1 SGHRS, CDR2 YFSETQ. V was pared by 0 bases and J by 5 bases, with 12 bases between. Written as DNA, the CDR3 is TGCGCCAGCAGCTTGGCCCATCAGGGGCACGAGCAGTACTTC. Amino acids: CASSLAHQGHEQYF. The variable domain in full, with the rest retrieved from reference TRBV5-1 and TRBJ2-7, is KAGVTQTPRYLIKTRGQQVTLSCSPISGHRSVSWYQQTPGQGLQFLFEYFSETQRNKGNFPGRFSGRQFSNSRSEMNVSTLELGDSALYLCASSLAHQGHEQYFGPGTRLTVT.

The rearrangement joins TRBV7-2 to TRBJ1-6; 8 nucleotides agree with TRBD1. CDR1 SGHTA and CDR2 FQGNSA come from the germline V gene. The CDR3 contains 15 residues. V was pared by 0 bases and J by 10 bases, with 5 bases of the junction left unmatched. The CDR3 DNA reads as TGTGCCAGCAGCTTAGCGGGCGGGACAGGCTCACCCCTCCACTTT. Amino acid sequence: CASSLAGGTGSPLHF.

This clone was seen just once. This chain joins TRBV6-5 and TRBJ2-1; possibly TRBD1 for D (5 bases). The germline V and J ends were trimmed by 5 bases and 5 bases, with 10 bases remaining between them. CDR1 is MNHEY, CDR2 SVGAGI, per germline. The CDR3 spans 13 residues. For the CDR3, the DNA is TGTGCCAGCAGTCGGCAACAGGACAATGAGCAGTTCTTC. It specifies CASSRQQDNEQFF.

The chain uses TRBV10-1 and TRBJ1-5; D gene ambiguous. The CDR3 spans 16 residues. V was trimmed by 4 bases and J by 2 bases, leaving 15 bases between them. Germline CDR1 reads WNHNN; CDR2 reads SYGVQD (reference sequence). In DNA, the CDR3 is TGCGCCAGCAGTGGTAGGGAGAGAGGTGGCAATCAGCCCCAGCATTTT. This codes for CASSGRERGGNQPQHF.

This clone showed up just a few times. V and J are TRBV30 and TRBJ1-4; 7 bases map to TRBD1. The junction had 11 bases not matched to a gene; V was cut back by 0 bases and J by 7 bases. Looked up from germline, CDR1 is GTSNPN and CDR2 is SVGIG (reference sequence). CDR3 size: 16 residues. Here the CDR3 reads CAWSVQEGGWGEKLFF. The DNA of the CDR3 is TGTGCCTGGAGTGTACAAGAAGGGGGCTGGGGTGAAAAACTGTTTTTT.

The genes are TRBV2 and TRBJ1-2; perhaps TRBD1 as D (5 bases). V lost 4 bases and J 4 bases, leaving 10 bases between the germline ends. CDR3 length equals 13 residues. From germline, CDR1 is SNHLY and CDR2 FYNNEI. This CDR3 reads CASSGGQVYGYTF. The DNA for the CDR3 is TGTGCCAGCAGTGGGGGCCAGGTCTATGGCTACACCTTC.

The rearrangement joins TRBV18 to TRBJ2-3; 8 bases line up with TRBD1. The CDR3 spans 18 residues. V lost 4 bases to trimming and J lost 5 bases; unmatched junction nucleotides: 17. Germline V gene lookup returns CDR1 KGHSH and CDR2 LQKENI. This CDR3 is CASSQGSPAGGWGDTQYF. The CDR3 nucleotides read TGTGCCAGCTCACAGGGCTCCCCCGCAGGGGGCTGGGGAGATACGCAGTATTTT.

The chain recombines TRBV6-2 or TRBV6-3 with TRBJ1-5; TRBD1 agrees at 8 bases. Germline assignment: CDR1 MNHEY and CDR2 SVGEGT. The CDR3 runs to 16 residues. V lost 0 bases and J lost 3; bases outside the gene matches: 4. As DNA, the CDR3 is TGTGCCAGCAGTTACTCCGACAGGGGAGCCAATCAGCCCCAGCATTTT. Protein product: CASSYSDRGANQPQHF.

The genes are TRBV19 and TRBJ2-1; 10 nucleotides align to TRBD2. The trim removed 3 bases at V and 6 bases at J, leaving 8 bases unmatched. The CDR3 has 16 residues. Germline-derived CDR1 and CDR2 are LNHDA and SQIVND (reference sequence). CDR3 sequence reads: CASSILSGGPGNEQFF. As DNA, the CDR3 is TGTGCCAGTAGTATCCTTAGCGGGGGGCCAGGCAATGAGCAGTTCTTC.

This clone was seen only once. The chain is built from TRBV5-1 and TRBJ1-1; D is possibly TRBD1 (5 bases). The germline V and J ends were trimmed by 0 bases and 4 bases, with 13 bases remaining between them. This CDR3 spans 15 amino acids. Germline V gene data show CDR1 as SGHRS and CDR2 as YFSETQ. DNA for the CDR3: TGCGCCAGCAGCTTGGTGGGTCGGGGGAGCACTGAAGCTTTCTTT. Its protein product is CASSLVGRGSTEAFF.

This sequence joins TRBV4-1 and TRBJ1-1, with 10 positions matching TRBD1. Germline loops: CDR1 MGHRA, CDR2 YSYEKL. The V segment lost 2 bases and the J segment 5 bases; nucleotides outside the gene matches: 8. The CDR3 spans 16 residues. The CDR3 region has the DNA TGCGCCAGCAGCCAATGGACAGGGGGGGTGAGAACTGAAGCTTTCTTT. Translating gives CASSQWTGGVRTEAFF.

This chain joins TRBV6-5 and TRBJ2-2, with D possibly being TRBD2 (6 bases). Germline loops: CDR1 MNHEY, CDR2 SVGAGI. Trimming took 4 bases from V and 7 from J, leaving 13 bases between them. This CDR3 is 14 amino acids long. CDR3 nucleotides: TGTGCCAGCAGTTCCCAGGGACTTAACGGGGAGCTGTTTTTT. Amino acid sequence: CASSSQGLNGELFF.

The chain combines TRBV18 with TRBJ2-6, with 7 bases that match TRBD2. Germline V gives CDR1 KGHSH, CDR2 LQKENI. The CDR3 extends over 15 amino acids. Trimming removed 3 bases from V and 4 bases from J; junction bases left unmatched: 3. The CDR3 protein is CASSPGRNGANVLTF. In DNA form, the CDR3 reads TGTGCCAGCTCACCCGGGAGGAACGGGGCCAACGTCCTGACTTTC.

This sequence joins TRBV11-2 and TRBJ2-1; 10 nucleotides match TRBD2. This CDR3 comprises 15 residues. Germline lookup yields CDR1 SGHAT and CDR2 FQNNGV. Trimming at V came to 5 bases and at J to 4 bases, leaving 5 bases not matched to a gene. The CDR3 region is CASSLPGLAYNEQFF. CDR3 DNA sequence: TGTGCCAGCAGCCTGCCGGGACTAGCGTACAATGAGCAGTTCTTC.

This clone was seen only a few times. This chain connects TRBV6-1 to TRBJ2-4; possible D gene TRBD1, 6 bases. CDR3 length: 16 amino acids. Trimming stripped 2 bases from V and 2 bases from J, with 13 bases between. Germline V gene lookup returns CDR1 MNHNS and CDR2 SASEGT. The CDR3 DNA is TGTGCCAGCAGTGAACGGGGAAGGGGGACCAAAAACATTCAGTACTTC. This gives the protein CASSERGRGTKNIQYF.

V is TRBV5-4 and J is TRBJ2-5; 7 nucleotides match TRBD1. V shed 3 bases and J 3 bases; nucleotides not matched to a gene: 5. The CDR3 length is 14 residues. The germline V gene has CDR1 SGHNT and CDR2 YYREEE (reference sequence). Here the CDR3 reads CASSSRGTEETQYF. Here the CDR3 DNA reads TGTGCCAGCAGCTCAAGAGGGACAGAAGAGACCCAGTACTTC.

The chain uses TRBV4-2 and TRBJ2-1; 8 bases map to TRBD1. Looked up from germline, CDR1 is LGHNA and CDR2 is YNFKEQ. V gave up 4 bases and J gave up 5 bases; unmatched junction bases: 7. The CDR3 covers 15 residues. The DNA for the CDR3 is TGTGCCAGCAGCCTCACCCAGGGGGCAAACAATGAGCAGTTCTTC. Translating gives CASSLTQGANNEQFF.

This sequence joins TRBV21-1 and TRBJ2-6; TRBD1 reflects the table's D call only, with no check against the DNA. TRBV21-1 is described as a pseudogene. The CDR3 runs to 16 residues. The CDR3, as DNA: TGTGCCAGCAGGGACAGTTATTTAACTGGGGCCAACGTCCTGACTTTC. Its protein is CASRDSYLTGANVLTF.